This T cell receptor beta chain was identified during a study of T cell changes during pregnancy in multiple sclerosis. Looked up from germline, CDR1 is SGHRS and CDR2 is YFSETQ. CDR3 length equals 16 residues. V shed 5 bases and J 2 bases; nucleotides not matched to a gene: 10. Sequenced by immunoSEQ multiplex PCR; TCRdb stores in-frame clones only, minus some. Among approximately 39,000 clones listed, approximately 94% were seen once. The rearrangement joins TRBV5-1 to TRBJ2-5; 9 nucleotides agree with TRBD1. This clonotype originated in a female donor with multiple sclerosis, enrolled in a pregnancy study. Sequencing was performed on CD4+ T cells from peripheral blood mononuclear cells, taken in the second trimester of pregnancy. CDR3 protein: CASRTGGWAEQETQYF. Written as DNA, the CDR3 is TGCGCCAGCAGAACAGGGGGCTGGGCCGAACAAGAGACCCAGTACTTC. The complete variable domain, with remaining parts taken from reference TRBV5-1 and TRBJ2-5, reads KAGVTQTPRYLIKTRGQQVTLSCSPISGHRSVSWYQQTPGQGLQFLFEYFSETQRNKGNFPGRFSGRQFSNSRSEMNVSTLELGDSALYLCASRTGGWAEQETQYFGPGTRLLVL.